This entry lists 17 T cell receptor beta chains sequenced from one sample in a study of cytomegalovirus exposure and HLA in healthy donors. The PCR ran on 60 Vbeta and 13 Jbeta primers. Sequencing used immunoSEQ multiplex PCR; TCRdb keeps in-frame clones, though not all of them. This sample yields some 180,000 clones, of which more than 75% are seen a single time; less than 2.5% belongs to the top ten. Sequenced sample: PBMCs. These receptors came from a woman under 40 in good health and CMV-seropositive.

The rearrangement links TRBV5-1 to TRBJ1-5; TRBD1 is a possible D gene (6 bases). The CDR3 sequence is 16 residues long. Germline V lookup: CDR1 SGHRS, CDR2 YFSETQ. Trimming took off 2 bases at V and 5 bases at J, with 17 bases between the two ends. Written as DNA, the CDR3 is TGCGCCAGCAGCTTTTCCCCTCGGGACACTTATCAGCCCCAGCATTTT. The encoded protein is CASSFSPRDTYQPQHF.

The J gene is TRBJ1-1, the V gene TRBV2; no firm D call. The CDR3 length is 13 residues. Germline CDR1 reads SNHLY; CDR2 reads FYNNEI. The V and J ends lost 10 bases and 0 bases respectively, with 12 bases between them. The CDR3 coding sequence is TGTGCCACCGTCCCCGGTCTGAACACTGAAGCTTTCTTT. This sequence encodes CATVPGLNTEAFF. Full variable domain (remainder filled in from reference TRBV2 and TRBJ1-1): EPEVTQTPSHQVTQMGQEVILRCVPISNHLYFYWYRQILGQKVEFLVSFYNNEISEKSEIFDDQFSVERPDGSNFTLKIRSTKLEDSAMYFCATVPGLNTEAFFGQGTRLTVV.

The chain links TRBV7-2 to TRBJ2-1; TRBD2 aligns across 7 bases. The CDR3 runs 13 residues. Unmatched junction bases numbered 4, after V lost 4 bases and J lost 7 bases. Germline V CDR1 and CDR2: SGHTA, FQGNSA. The CDR3 DNA is TGTGCCAGCAGCTATTCCGGGGGGAATGAGCAGTTCTTC. Protein sequence: CASSYSGGNEQFF.

The chain has TRBV6-4 and TRBJ2-1; TRBD2 aligns across 11 bases. This CDR3 region has 15 residues. V lost 2 bases to trimming and J lost 7 bases; unmatched junction nucleotides: 4. CDR1 and CDR2 (germline): MRHNA, SNTAGT. This CDR3 is CASSDTLAGGNEQFF. The CDR3 nucleotides are TGTGCCAGCAGTGACACCCTAGCGGGGGGAAATGAGCAGTTCTTC.

This clone was counted only a few times. V is TRBV29-1 and J is TRBJ1-1; 8 bases are shared with TRBD1. Germline values: CDR1 SQVTM, CDR2 ANQGSEA. The CDR3 is made up of 14 amino acids. J gave up 6 bases and V 0 bases, and 6 bases lay outside the gene matches. The CDR3: CSVEDRATGAEAFF. The CDR3 DNA follows: TGCAGCGTTGAAGATAGGGCGACAGGGGCTGAAGCTTTCTTT.

The rearrangement uses TRBV6-5 and TRBJ1-2; 7 positions agree with TRBD1. With V trimmed by 5 bases and J by 8 bases, 14 bases remained unmatched. This CDR3 has 15 amino acids. Germline-derived CDR1 and CDR2 are MNHEY and SVGAGI. The CDR3 reads CASSTPRRKGGGYTF. Written as DNA, the CDR3 is TGTGCCAGCAGTACCCCCCGACGAAAAGGGGGCGGCTACACCTTC.

CDR3 nucleotide sequence: TGTGCCAGCAGCGTCGGACAGGGGGCTCTTACCTACGAGCAGTACTTC. This translates into CASSVGQGALTYEQYF. V and J are TRBV7-8 and TRBJ2-7, with 11 bases aligning to TRBD1. Germline CDR1 reads SGHVS; CDR2 reads FQNEAQ. V shed 5 bases, J shed 2 bases, and the junction held 8 bases outside the gene matches. CDR3 length equals 16 residues. Using reference TRBV7-8 and TRBJ2-7 for the parts outside the CDR3, the full variable domain is GAGVSQSPRYKVAKRGQDVALRCDPISGHVSLFWYQQALGQGPEFLTYFQNEAQLDKSGLPSDRFFAERPEGSVSTLKIQRTQQEDSAVYLCASSVGQGALTYEQYFGPGTRLTVT.

This chain uses TRBV19 with TRBJ1-1, with D tentatively TRBD1 (5 bases). The germline V and J ends were trimmed by 3 bases and 3 bases, with 11 bases remaining between them. The CDR3 covers 14 residues. CDR1 LNHDA and CDR2 SQIVND come from the germline V gene (reference sequence). The CDR3 sequence: CASSMRGLDTEAFF. The CDR3, as DNA: TGTGCCAGTAGTATGCGGGGGTTAGACACTGAAGCTTTCTTT. Variable domain in full (rest from reference TRBV19 and TRBJ1-1): DGGITQSPKYLFRKEGQNVTLSCEQNLNHDAMYWYRQDPGQGLRLIYYSQIVNDFQKGDIAEGYSVSREKKESFPLTVTSAQKNPTAFYLCASSMRGLDTEAFFGQGTRLTVV.

The chain links TRBV7-2 to TRBJ2-5, with D unclear. The germline V gene encodes CDR1 SGHTA and CDR2 FQGNSA. Trimming stripped 5 bases from V and 1 base from J, with 11 bases between. The length of the CDR3 is 14 residues. The CDR3 region is CASSQWFAQETQYF. In nucleotides, the CDR3 is TGTGCCAGCAGCCAGTGGTTTGCCCAAGAGACCCAGTACTTC.

On this clone: Sequence at one end of the junction differs from germline and may be a read error. This rearrangement joins TRBV27 to TRBJ1-4; D perhaps matches TRBD1 (6 bases). Germline lookup yields CDR1 MNHEY and CDR2 SMNVEV (reference sequence). CDR3 length: 12 residues. The CDR3 loop is CRRAGEGEKLFF. CDR3 sequence (DNA): TGCCGCCGGGCAGGGGAAGGCGAAAAACTGTTTTTT.

The CDR3 reads CAISVAEDDGYTF. The CDR3 DNA follows: TGTGCCATCAGTGTGGCGGAGGATGACGGCTACACCTTC. The V gene is TRBV10-3, the J gene TRBJ1-2; D remains ambiguous. The germline V gene has CDR1 ENHRY and CDR2 SYGVKD. V was cut by 4 bases and J by 8 bases, with 14 bases left in between. The CDR3 is made up of 13 amino acids.

The V call is TRBV9, the J call TRBJ1-2, with 9 nucleotides matching TRBD1. Germline CDR1 SGDLS, CDR2 YYNGEE. Unmatched junction bases numbered 11, after V lost 0 bases and J lost 8 bases. The CDR3 spans 16 residues. In nucleotides, the CDR3 is TGTGCCAGCAGCGTAGGACTGAGGGGACAGGGAGGAGGCTACACCTTC. Amino acid sequence: CASSVGLRGQGGGYTF. The whole variable domain, remainder taken from reference TRBV9 and TRBJ1-2, is DSGVTQTPKHLITATGQRVTLRCSPRSGDLSVYWYQQSLDQGLQFLIQYYNGEERAKGNILERFSAQQFPDLHSELNLSSLELGDSALYFCASSVGLRGQGGGYTFGSGTRLTVV.

The CDR3 loop is CSVGMKGSNEKLFF. CDR3 coding DNA: TGCAGCGTTGGGATGAAGGGGTCTAATGAAAAACTGTTTTTT. The J gene is TRBJ1-4, the V gene TRBV29-1, with a possible D match to TRBD1 (5 bases). Germline V gene lookup returns CDR1 SQVTM and CDR2 ANQGSEA. There are 14 residues in the CDR3. V was shortened by 4 bases and J by 3 bases, with 12 bases between the two germline ends.

Remarks on this clone: No conserved phenylalanine or tryptophan ends this CDR3, so it is likely a read error. J is TRBJ1-3 and V is TRBV25-1, with D possibly being TRBD1 (6 bases). V lost 8 bases to trimming and J lost 3 bases, with 11 bases between them. The CDR3 has 13 residues. Germline V gene data show CDR1 as MGHDK and CDR2 as SYGVNS. The CDR3 protein is CASLQGNGNTIYS. The DNA of the CDR3 is TGTGCCAGCCTACAGGGTAATGGAAACACCATATATTCT.

This clone was seen more than once but under ten times. The sample contains more than one DNA sequence encoding this CDR3. DNA of the CDR3: TGTGCCAGCAGCTTGGAGTGGGGCGGGCCCCAGCATTTT. This translates into CASSLEWGGPQHF. The V gene is TRBV5-5, the J gene TRBJ1-5; maybe TRBD1 (5 bases). The V end lost 0 bases, the J end lost 9 bases, and 10 bases lay between the germline ends. CDR3 length: 13 amino acids. Looked up from germline, CDR1 is SGHKS and CDR2 is YYEKEE (reference sequence).

This clone was seen only a few times. The sample contains more than one DNA sequence encoding this CDR3. The J gene is TRBJ2-7, the V gene TRBV6-1, with D maybe TRBD1 (6 bases). Per the germline V gene, CDR1 is MNHNS and CDR2 is SASEGT. V was pared by 3 bases and J by 2 bases, with 11 bases between. The CDR3 has 14 amino acids. In DNA form, the CDR3 reads TGTGCCAGCAGTGATAGACAGGCCGCCTACGAGCAGTACTTC. It translates to CASSDRQAAYEQYF.

Only a few counts were recorded for this clone. The chain has TRBV27 and TRBJ2-7; 10 bases agree with TRBD1. V dropped 6 bases and J dropped 2; count of bases not matched to a gene: 4. The CDR3 loop spans 14 amino acids. Germline-derived CDR1 and CDR2 are MNHEY and SMNVEV (reference sequence). CDR3 in amino acids: CASRTGQGAYEQYF. Here the CDR3 DNA reads TGTGCCAGCAGAACCGGACAGGGGGCCTACGAGCAGTACTTC.